This T cell receptor (beta chain) was recorded in a study of cytomegalovirus exposure and HLA in healthy donors. There are 15 residues in the CDR3. Germline V gives CDR1 SGHTA, CDR2 FQGNSA. The trim removed 5 bases at V and 7 bases at J, leaving 12 bases unmatched. The study, taken as a whole, reports: In a later analysis, a missense DCLRE1C variant was linked to TCR beta V- and J-gene trimming. The study labeled fewer than 200 TCR beta chains cytomegalovirus-associated. When a later analysis was performed, an Asian-associated ancestry cluster reportedly had fewer N-insertions than the approximately 700-donor mean.

As concerns this clone: Antigen specificity is unknown.

The PCR made use of 60 Vbeta and 13 Jbeta primers. TCRdb's copy holds only in-frame clones and misses some; the assay was immunoSEQ multiplex PCR. The table includes roughly 100,000 clones, roughly 85% detected once. The source is a man aged 40-50 years in good health and CMV-seronegative. The chain has TRBV7-2 and TRBJ2-3; TRBD1 matches 7 bases. The sequenced sample was PBMCs. The DNA for the CDR3 is TGTGCCAGCAGCCCACAGGGGACCTTCACGAATACGCAGTATTTT. Amino acids: CASSPQGTFTNTQYF.